This TCR beta chain was profiled in a study of blood T cell repertoires in COVID-19. The CDR3 is made up of 14 amino acids. Germline V lookup: CDR1 SGHNT, CDR2 YENEEA. The V gene end was trimmed by 2 bases and the J gene end by 10 bases; junction bases not matched to a gene: 4. Using immunoSEQ multiplex PCR, the repertoire was profiled, and TCRdb retains in-frame clones only, with some absent. The sample has 50,000 to 65,000 clones, under 90% seen once. What was sequenced was peripheral blood. The receptor was derived from a man aged 45 to 65 with active COVID-19. The chain combines TRBV11-3 with TRBJ1-6; the match to TRBD1 covers 8 bases. The CDR3 region has the DNA TGTGCCAGCAGCTTACAGGGGGCAAACTCACCCCTCCACTTT. Translation gives CASSLQGANSPLHF.